Detailed here is one TCR beta chain. Its specificity is unknown. The sample originates from a study of long-term antiretroviral therapy in people with HIV. Regarding the study as a whole: Clonal populations expanded prior to ART predominated within the repertoire at all time points.

Running of the v3.0 immunoSEQ assay took place at survey level. Assay: immunoSEQ multiplex PCR; the TCRdb copy retains only in-frame clones and omits some. The sample has tens of thousands of clones, 82% seen once. V was clipped by 2 bases and J by 3 bases, with 12 bases between them. The CDR3 sequence is 14 residues long. Germline V lookup: CDR1 SGHRS, CDR2 YFSETQ. Per individual, the PBMC samples numbered at least one pre-ART and at least two post-ART. The specimen comprised unsorted PBMCs, sampled 2.4 years after starting antiretroviral therapy. The rearrangement links TRBV5-1 to TRBJ2-7, with D hard to call. The receptor was derived from a middle-aged man with HIV. CDR3 sequence (DNA): TGCGCCAGCAGCTTTTTAGCCCCAGGCTACGAGCAGTACTTC. It is translated as CASSFLAPGYEQYF. The full variable domain, in which reference TRBV5-1 and TRBJ2-7 provide the parts outside the CDR3, is KAGVTQTPRYLIKTRGQQVTLSCSPISGHRSVSWYQQTPGQGLQFLFEYFSETQRNKGNFPGRFSGRQFSNSRSEMNVSTLELGDSALYLCASSFLAPGYEQYFGPGTRLTVT.